This TCR beta chain was captured in a study of blood T cell repertoires in COVID-19 (dated by TCRdb to about 2020). For the wider study: Samples covering the acute and convalescent phases of COVID-19 were provided by collaborators in the United States, Italy and Spain. The prospective study material was composed of cDNA or gDNA derived from T cells, B-cell-depleted T cells, or PBMCs. Subjects who had been exposed to COVID-19, were actively infected with it, or had recovered from it provided the deeply sampled blood TCRbeta repertoires that made up the dataset. The repertoires were made available in a free public database intended to serve as a resource for research on the immune response to SARS-CoV-2. The samples were drawn from two sources: the first 160 participants of the ongoing ImmuneRACE study, and some 1,300 subjects contributed by 6 global collaborators. A de-identified subject ID, COVID-19 status, age in years and sex were almost always included in the sample metadata. Where HLA class I and class II types were available, the types were taken from metadata supplied by the sample provider, not from assay-based typing.

Beyond this particular receptor, the publication reports: The amount of clinical and demographic metadata varied by source and participant and was provided uncurated.

Whole blood was collected in K2EDTA tubes by collaborating institutions according to the institutions' own protocols. For TCRbeta analysis, collaborators shipped samples in one of three forms: frozen whole blood, isolated PBMCs, or DNA extracted from either of those sample types. Remarks on this clone: The target of this receptor is not known. No much larger clone is present one base from it, and per-base qualities are unavailable.

The cysteine opens and the phenylalanine closes a CDR3 of 15 amino acids. Only the CDR3 part of the read is kept: 45 bases, read in frame from the first base. In the germline V gene, CDR1 corresponds to SGHRS and CDR2 to YFSETQ. V was cut back by 0 bases and J by 5 bases, leaving a gap of 15 bases between them. The immunoSEQ Assay, a bias-controlled multiplex PCR, was used to amplify TCRbeta CDR3 regions from genomic DNA. The authors' analysis ran thus. Within the assay, amplification of reference gene primers was used to estimate how many nucleated cells each sample contained. To quantify the absolute abundance of each unique TCRbeta CDR3 rearrangement, sequence reads were collapsed and filtered. For each sample, productive Simpson clonality was calculated as the square root of Simpson's diversity index over productive rearrangements. TCRdb took this table from immuneACCESS and kept in-frame rearrangements with V and J called. Such tables lack part of the clones; where checked against another copy, unresolved V genes explain under half of the gap, and the rest is unexplained. V and J calls and clone size follow that table, whereas D and trimming were derived from the DNA. For this sample there are 100,000 to 150,000 clones; roughly three quarters appear just once. Approximately 2% of the sample goes to the ten largest clones.

The chain uses TRBV5-1 and TRBJ2-7, and TRBD1 may be the D gene, going by 5 matching bases. The clonotype comes from an older woman with acute or convalescent COVID-19. Sequenced input: peripheral blood. The DNA sequence reads TGCGCCAGCAGCTTGGCCGCAGGGAAATTAAACGAGCAGTACTTC. The resulting protein is CASSLAAGKLNEQYF.